This TCR beta chain was obtained from a study of shared clonotypes between healthy human individuals. Turning to the study itself: A couple of women and a few men aged 18 to 49 made up the donors.

For sorted subsets, approximately 0.2 ug DNA per replicate equaled about 27,000 T cell genomes. The protocol was immunoSEQ multiplex PCR, while the TCRdb copy is restricted to in-frame clones and leaves out a portion. The table records about 1.5 million clones, 98% of them present only once. The CDR3 runs 13 residues. V was cut by 5 bases and J by 2 bases, with 7 bases left in between. The germline V gene has CDR1 WNHNN and CDR2 SYGVQD (reference sequence). With regard to this clone: Its cognate antigen is unknown.

Study results and limitations: Several donors had about 5% of their naive CD4 clonotypes in common.

The clonotype originates from a young man in good health. The chain uses TRBV10-1 and TRBJ2-1; no definite D call. Material for sequencing was naive CD4+ T cells sorted from blood. Described subset: CD45RA+ positively selected. CDR3 in amino acids: CASSLEPYNEQFF. DNA of the CDR3: TGCGCCAGCAGTCTAGAACCCTACAATGAGCAGTTCTTC.